This entry lists 23 T cell receptor beta chains sequenced from one sample in a study of prognosis after radiotherapy for stage I lung cancer (dated by TCRdb to the early 2020s). Sequencing was performed on an Illumina HiSeq 3000. Two rounds of multiplex PCR were performed to amplify the TCR beta CDR3 region from genomic DNA. In the first PCR round, primers specific to each TRBV and TRBJ gene were used, and the primer sequences were filed in Chinese patent CN105087789A. TCRdb handled the public reads itself, with Q25 trimming in fastp and clone calling in MiXCR, and kept productive beta chains. For every CDR3 protein sequence, its rows merge into one entry that carries the most common genes and DNA. This sample has about 26,000 distinct CDR3 sequences in its table, and around 43% of those were observed once. More than 30% of the sample is in the top ten clones. The sample here was PBMCs, taken before or after stereotactic body radiation therapy (not recorded which). Receptors originate from a donor over 45 with non-small cell lung cancer.

The chain links TRBV6-2 or TRBV6-3 to TRBJ1-2; D might be TRBD1 (6 bases). Deletions cut 5 bases from V and 6 bases from J, with 13 bases between. The CDR3 consists of 13 residues. Germline CDR1 reads MNHEY; CDR2 reads SVGEGT. The DNA of the CDR3 is TGTGCCAGCAGTGAATGGTACAGGGATGGCTACACCTTC. Its translation is CASSEWYRDGYTF.

This clonotype was picked up many times. J is TRBJ1-2 and V is TRBV12-3 or TRBV12-4; D perhaps matches TRBD1 (6 bases). V dropped 3 bases and J dropped 1 base, with 12 bases sitting between them. The CDR3 runs 15 residues. The CDR3 is CASSLAGDGNYGYTF. CDR3 coding DNA: TGTGCCAGCAGTTTGGCAGGGGATGGTAACTATGGCTACACCTTC.

To note about this clonotype: At one end the junction does not follow the germline gene, possibly because of a read error. In nucleotides, the CDR3 is TGCGCCAGCAGCTTGGAACAATCGGTCCGGGCGTCCGAGCAGTTATTC. As protein: CASSLEQSVRASEQLF. The V gene is TRBV5-1, the J gene TRBJ2-1; D is undetermined. Germline values: CDR1 SGHRS, CDR2 YFSETQ. This CDR3 spans 16 amino acids.

This clonotype was seen repeatedly, ten times or more. The chain employs TRBV7-3 and TRBJ2-3; 7 nucleotides line up with TRBD2. Germline V gene lookup returns CDR1 SGHTA and CDR2 FQGTGA. V shed 3 bases and J 0 bases; nucleotides not matched to a gene: 3. The CDR3 totals 15 residues. As DNA, the CDR3 is TGTGCCAGCAGCTTCTCTAGCGGAAGCACAGATACGCAGTATTTT. It encodes CASSFSSGSTDTQYF.

Many counts were recorded for this clonotype. The chain combines TRBV20-1 with TRBJ1-1; D is unresolved. The CDR3 has 13 amino acids. Germline V gives CDR1 DFQATT, CDR2 SNEGSKA (reference sequence). V lost 3 bases, J lost 1 base, and 9 bases lay in between. This CDR3 is CSASVTRNTEAFF. The CDR3 DNA is TGCAGTGCTAGTGTAACAAGGAACACTGAAGCTTTCTTT.

A word on this clonotype: Compared with germline, one end of the junction differs, possibly owing to a read error. The chain is built from TRBV19 and TRBJ2-1, with 9 bases aligning to TRBD2. This CDR3 region has 18 residues. Germline lookup yields CDR1 LNHDA and CDR2 SQIVND (reference sequence). This CDR3 is CASSIRAASGVSYNEQFF. CDR3 sequence (DNA): TGTGCCAGCAGTATACGTGCGGCTAGCGGGGTCTCCTACAATGAGCAGTTCTTC.

This clonotype was counted at least ten times. The rearrangement uses TRBV30 and TRBJ2-3; D unresolved. The germline V and J ends were trimmed by 0 bases and 1 base, with 14 bases remaining between them. The CDR3 loop spans 16 amino acids. Germline assignment: CDR1 GTSNPN and CDR2 SVGIG (reference sequence). The CDR3 coding sequence is TGTGCCTGGAGTGTGGCCGAACGAATCGGCACAGATACGCAGTATTTT. As protein: CAWSVAERIGTDTQYF.

This clonotype was observed many times. At one of its ends the junction is not consistent with the germline gene, which may arise from a read error. This chain uses TRBV7-7 with TRBJ2-6, with unresolved D. Germline lookup yields CDR1 SSHAT and CDR2 FNYEAQ (reference sequence). The CDR3 has 19 amino acids. The CDR3 protein is CASSLGPTPLGSGANVLTF. CDR3 sequence (DNA): TGTGCTAGCAGCTTAGGTCCGACACCCCTTGGCTCTGGGGCCAACGTCCTGACTTTC.

In its sample, this clonotype was seen a few times. This may arise from a read error, as a much more abundant clone is one base away. The chain couples TRBV2 to TRBJ2-7, with D possibly being TRBD1 (6 bases). The CDR3 sequence is 12 residues long. Germline V gene lookup returns CDR1 SNHLY and CDR2 FYNNEI. Trimming took off 4 bases at V and 6 bases at J, with 10 bases between the two ends. CDR3 in DNA: TGTGCCAGCAGTGGGCAGGGGAGCGAGCAGTACTTC. Its translation: CASSGQGSEQYF.

V usage is TRBV11-2 and J usage is TRBJ1-2; unclear D gene. The CDR3 runs to 15 residues. Germline V gives CDR1 SGHAT, CDR2 FQNNGV. V lost 5 bases, J lost 2 bases, and 15 bases lay in between. CDR3 sequence (DNA): TGTGCCAGCAGCCCGACGGACGGTTTCAACTATGGCTACACCTTC. Translated: CASSPTDGFNYGYTF.

On this clonotype: This may be a read error, as it is one base from a much larger clone. This chain connects TRBV2 to TRBJ2-5; D gene unclear. Trimming removed 6 bases from V and 5 bases from J, with 16 bases in between. This CDR3 spans 14 amino acids. CDR1 and CDR2 (germline): SNHLY, FYNNEI. CDR3 nucleotides: TGTGCCAGCAGATCGGTGGATCTGGTGGAGACCCAGTACTTC. This encodes CASRSVDLVETQYF.

This clonotype was detected a few times. This chain joins TRBV11-2 and TRBJ2-5; a possible D gene is TRBD1 (5 bases). This CDR3 comprises 14 residues. V was trimmed by 0 bases and J by 2 bases, leaving 7 bases between them. Germline V gene lookup returns CDR1 SGHAT and CDR2 FQNNGV. The CDR3 protein is CASSLEPGQETQYF. CDR3 DNA: TGTGCCAGCAGCTTAGAGCCAGGGCAAGAGACCCAGTACTTC.

As concerns this clonotype: A much bigger clone sits one base away, suggesting this may be a read error. V gene TRBV5-4 combines with J gene TRBJ2-1; 14 positions match TRBD2. Per germline, CDR1 SGHNT and CDR2 YYREEE (reference sequence). The CDR3 runs to 17 residues. CDR3 bases: TGTGCCAGCAGCTTGCTCGGACTAGCGGGAGGTTACAATGATCAGTTCTTC. It yields the protein CASSLLGLAGGYNDQFF.

A single count supports this clonotype. The chain is built from TRBV20-1 and TRBJ1-1; maybe TRBD1 (5 bases). V was clipped by 5 bases and J by 4 bases, with 20 bases between them. Looked up from germline, CDR1 is DFQATT and CDR2 is SNEGSKA (reference sequence). This CDR3 region has 15 residues. For the CDR3, the DNA is TGCAGTGCTGTCCACGGACATGGCCGGGGCACTGAAGCTTTCTTT. Amino acids: CSAVHGHGRGTEAFF.

Only one count was recorded for this clonotype. The J gene is TRBJ2-1, the V gene TRBV28; D is perhaps TRBD1 or TRBD2 (6 bases each). Trimming left V 4 bases short and J 10 bases short, with 17 bases between. There are 14 residues in the CDR3. Germline V gene sequence: CDR1 MDHEN, CDR2 SYDVKM. The CDR3 DNA follows: TGTGCCAGCAGTTCTGGGCAGGGGAGGTTAGAGCAGTTCTTC. Amino acids: CASSSGQGRLEQFF.

V and J are TRBV5-5 and TRBJ2-2; TRBD1 might be the D (5 bases). Trimming cost V 3 bases and J 4 bases, with 13 bases left between them. The CDR3 length is 15 residues. CDR1 SGHKS and CDR2 YYEKEE come from the germline V gene (reference sequence). The CDR3 nucleotides read TGTGCCAGCAGCTCCAGTCAGGGTTTCACCGGGGAGCTGTTTTTT. Translated, it gives CASSSSQGFTGELFF.

About this clonotype itself: The junction and the germline gene differ at one end; a read error may be behind it. The chain recombines TRBV9 with TRBJ2-5; 12 bases fit TRBD2. There are 15 residues in the CDR3. Germline V gives CDR1 SGDLS, CDR2 YYNGEE. CDR3 region: CSSSVASGGAETQYF. Here the CDR3 DNA reads TGTTCCAGCAGCGTAGCTAGCGGGGGGGCAGAGACCCAGTACTTC.

This chain links TRBV6-1 with TRBJ2-1; D remains ambiguous. The CDR3 is made up of 16 amino acids. Germline CDR1 reads MNHNS; CDR2 reads SASEGT. V lost 5 bases and J 8 bases, leaving 22 bases between the germline ends. The CDR3 loop is CASSRGTVVGRYEQFF. The DNA of the CDR3 is TGTGCCAGCAGTAGAGGTACGGTTGTGGGTCGGTATGAGCAGTTCTTC.

This clonotype has at least ten counts. The chain uses TRBV20-1 and TRBJ2-3, with 11 positions matching TRBD2. The ends lost 2 bases at V and 4 bases at J; junction bases unmatched: 11. The CDR3 covers 17 residues. Germline lookup yields CDR1 DFQATT and CDR2 SNEGSKA (reference sequence). The CDR3 reads CSARPLTSGRSPDTQYF. CDR3 nucleotide sequence: TGCAGTGCTAGACCTCTTACTAGCGGGAGAAGCCCAGATACGCAGTATTTT.

This clonotype was counted many times. This rearrangement joins TRBV11-2 to TRBJ1-2; 8 nucleotides match TRBD1. Germline-derived CDR1 and CDR2 are SGHAT and FQNNGV. The CDR3 spans 17 residues. V gave up 2 bases and J gave up 6 bases; unmatched junction bases: 14. Written as DNA, the CDR3 is TGTGCCAGCAGCTTAACCCCGACAGGGGAGAGGTTCGATGGCTACACCTTC. It codes for CASSLTPTGERFDGYTF.

This clonotype was seen ten or more times. Written as DNA, the CDR3 is TGTGCCAGCAGCCAAACAGGGGCAGATACGCAGTATTTT. Translating it yields CASSQTGADTQYF. The chain employs TRBV13 and TRBJ2-3, with TRBD1 matching over 7 bases. The length of the CDR3 is 13 residues. Losses at the gene ends were 5 bases for V and 4 bases for J; bases not matched to a gene: 3. From germline, CDR1 is PRHDT and CDR2 FYEKMQ (reference sequence).

This clonotype appeared a single time. This sequence joins TRBV5-1 and TRBJ1-6, with D unresolved. Trimming took 4 bases from V and 8 from J, leaving 16 bases between them. The germline CDR1 and CDR2 sequences are SGHRS and YFSETQ. This CDR3 is built from 15 residues. The CDR3 DNA reads TGCGCCAGCAGCCCCGGCCCAGGAGCCTATTCACCCCTCCACTTT. This translates into CASSPGPGAYSPLHF. Complete variable domain (other parts from reference TRBV5-1 and TRBJ1-6): KAGVTQTPRYLIKTRGQQVTLSCSPISGHRSVSWYQQTPGQGLQFLFEYFSETQRNKGNFPGRFSGRQFSNSRSEMNVSTLELGDSALYLCASSPGPGAYSPLHFGNGTRLTVT.

This clonotype was observed at least ten times. CDR3 DNA sequence: TGTGCCAGCAGTTACTCGAGTCCTAACACTGAAGCTTTCTTT. Translating gives CASSYSSPNTEAFF. V is TRBV6-6 and J is TRBJ1-1; no clear D. V dropped 0 bases and J dropped 2 bases, with 7 bases sitting between them. Germline V gene lookup returns CDR1 MNHNY and CDR2 SVGAGI (reference sequence). The CDR3 sequence is 14 residues long.